Listed below are T cell receptor beta chains from one sample, sequenced in a study of CXCR3-negative and CXCR3-positive naive CD8 T cells. TCRdb reprocessed the 5' RACE reads and reports one entry per CDR3 protein, with no DNA. The ten most abundant clones cover roughly 1.5% of a sample with 43,000 or so distinct CDR3 sequences. The sample consisted of naive CXCR3- CD8+ T cells from blood. The source is a human donor in good health. Some clones in this sample may be carry-over from other donors' samples. The CDR3 runs from the conserved cysteine through the conserved F or W.

>TRBV14|TRBJ2-7|17
CASSERAIVVYQYEQYF
>TRBV20-1|TRBJ1-1|14
CSARGVQGDTEAFF
>TRBV6-1|TRBJ2-6|16
CASSELSGSGANVLTF
>TRBV7-9|TRBJ2-7|13
CASSFALADEQYF
>TRBV7-9|TRBJ2-3|15
CASRSGGSFTDTQYF
>TRBV11-2|TRBJ2-7|15
CASSSLGTLNYEQYF
>TRBV6-2/TRBV6-3|TRBJ2-7|14
CASSYSSGAYEQYF
>TRBV2|TRBJ2-2|13
CASIQQNTGELFF
>TRBV21-1|TRBJ2-1|19
CASSPGASGSSTSGNEQFF
>TRBV20-1|TRBJ1-1|11
CSATTDTEAFF
>TRBV7-3|TRBJ2-1|15
CASSLRGRAIDEQFF
>TRBV15|TRBJ2-3|14
CATSDAGATDTQYF
>TRBV15|TRBJ2-5|11
CATRQGETQYF
>TRBV7-3|TRBJ2-1|16
CASSLTHSSSYNEQFF
>TRBV29-1|TRBJ2-7|15
CSVVGTGVVPYEQYF
>TRBV27|TRBJ2-1|17
CASSLTSSGGVYNEQFF
>TRBV12-3/TRBV12-4|TRBJ2-1|14
CASSRTSGYNEQFF
>TRBV29-1|TRBJ2-5|11
CSVEVEETQYF
>TRBV27|TRBJ2-7|16
CDSSFIAGGFSYEQYF
>TRBV28|TRBJ2-5|12
CASTKLGETQYF
>TRBV6-1|TRBJ2-1|13
CASSAIGGNEQFF
>TRBV7-9|TRBJ1-5|15
CASSLADGGNQPQHF